This T cell receptor (beta chain) stems from a study of blood T cell repertoires in COVID-19. Participants reported their clinical history, and cohort assignment relied on those reports. The CDR3 is made up of 12 amino acids. The V end lost 5 bases, the J end lost 4 bases, and 9 bases lay between the germline ends. CDR1 and CDR2 (germline): LNHDA, SQIVND (reference sequence). Original processing methods: Amplification of reference gene primers was used by the study to estimate nucleated cell counts. Profiling relied on immunoSEQ multiplex PCR, and the TCRdb table lists in-frame clones only, not all of them. The D gene and trimming were derived from the DNA, and the V and J assignments and clone size from that table. The sample includes 300,000 to 350,000 clones, nearly 90% seen only once; the top ten take approximately 4%.

The sequence derives from a woman under 30 with acute COVID-19. This chain links TRBV19 with TRBJ2-7, with D perhaps TRBD1 (6 bases). Input material: PBMCs or T cells enriched from blood (not recorded which). CDR3 nucleotide sequence: TGTGCCAGTAGTCGCGACAGGTACGAGCAGTACTTC. Its protein is CASSRDRYEQYF.